Sequencing of this TCR beta chain was carried out in a study of blood T cell repertoires in COVID-19. Study information: T cells, B-cell-depleted T cells, or PBMCs provided the cDNA or gDNA that served as material.

Study processing details: Estimated nucleated cell counts came from reference gene primer amplification. The method was immunoSEQ multiplex PCR; TCRdb's version includes in-frame clones alone and lacks a portion of them. V and J calls plus clone size are reproduced from that table; the DNA served to infer D and trimming. The table lists around 170,000 clones, around 83% of them singletons, with approximately 1.5% in the top ten. CDR1 SGHTA and CDR2 FQGNSA come from the germline V gene. This CDR3 contains 17 residues. J lost 6 bases, V lost 0 bases, and 9 bases had no gene match. This chain links TRBV7-2 with TRBJ2-7; 12 positions match TRBD2. The sequence was collected from a human donor in a cohort sampled during active COVID-19. Material for sequencing was peripheral blood. CDR3 sequence reads: CASSLARLAGGAGEQYF. CDR3 sequence (DNA): TGTGCCAGCAGCTTAGCGCGGCTAGCGGGGGGGGCGGGCGAGCAGTACTTC. The full variable domain, rest sourced from reference TRBV7-2 and TRBJ2-7, is GAGVSQSPSNKVTEKGKDVELRCDPISGHTALYWYRQSLGQGLEFLIYFQGNSAPDKSGLPSDRFSAERTGGSVSTLTIQRTQQEDSAVYLCASSLARLAGGAGEQYFGPGTRLTVT.